Presented here are 22 T cell receptor beta chains from one specimen sequenced in a study of blood T cell repertoires in COVID-19. Libraries were prepared by immunoSEQ multiplex PCR; TCRdb keeps only in-frame clonotypes and omits some of them. The repertoire has about 270,000 clones, around nine tenths of them found once; the top ten carry around 1.5%. Source material: peripheral blood. These receptors originate from a woman between 55 and 75 years old who had recovered from COVID-19.

J is TRBJ2-5 and V is TRBV28, with a possible D match to TRBD2 (7 bases). CDR3 length equals 14 residues. The germline gives CDR1 MDHEN, CDR2 SYDVKM. The V gene lost 7 bases and the J gene lost 5 bases, with 17 bases spanning the gap. This chain's CDR3 is CASIRGGPGETQYF. The CDR3 region has the DNA TGTGCCAGCATTAGGGGGGGCCCGGGTGAGACCCAGTACTTC.

CDR3: CASSQDRLREQYF. CDR3 bases: TGTGCCAGCAGCCAAGATAGATTGAGGGAGCAGTACTTC. The rearrangement uses TRBV4-2 and TRBJ2-7; D is uncertain. The CDR3 length is 13 residues. Germline V gene lookup returns CDR1 LGHNA and CDR2 YNFKEQ. With 0 bases removed from V and 7 bases from J, the gap between germline ends came to 10 bases.

The V call is TRBV7-2, the J call TRBJ2-1; the D is unclear. This CDR3 contains 15 residues. Germline CDR1 SGHTA, CDR2 FQGNSA. Trimming shortened V by 4 bases and J by 1 base, and 11 bases separated the two germline ends. CDR3 DNA sequence: TGTGCCAGCAGCTCACGAGGTAGGTCCTACAATGAGCAGTTCTTC. Encoded protein: CASSSRGRSYNEQFF. The full variable domain, rest sourced from reference TRBV7-2 and TRBJ2-1, is GAGVSQSPSNKVTEKGKDVELRCDPISGHTALYWYRQSLGQGLEFLIYFQGNSAPDKSGLPSDRFSAERTGGSVSTLTIQRTQQEDSAVYLCASSSRGRSYNEQFFGPGTRLTVL.

This chain links TRBV19 with TRBJ1-1; TRBD1 matches 10 bases. The germline V gene has CDR1 LNHDA and CDR2 SQIVND (reference sequence). This CDR3 has 15 residues. V was pared by 4 bases and J by 2 bases, with 4 bases of the junction left unmatched. For the CDR3, the DNA is TGTGCCAGTAGTAGGGACAGGGGCCCTAACACTGAAGCTTTCTTT. This translates into CASSRDRGPNTEAFF.

This clone was picked up one time. The chain employs TRBV9 and TRBJ2-7; a weak D match, TRBD1 (6 bases). V lost 3 bases and J 2 bases, leaving 12 bases between the germline ends. Germline lookup yields CDR1 SGDLS and CDR2 YYNGEE. There are 14 residues in the CDR3. The CDR3 bases are TGTGCCAGCAGCGAGGGGGACGGTCCCTACGAGCAGTACTTC. Translated, it gives CASSEGDGPYEQYF.

The V gene is TRBV13, the J gene TRBJ2-1, with D possibly being TRBD2 (6 bases). CDR1 and CDR2 from the germline V gene are PRHDT and FYEKMQ (reference sequence). The ends were cut back, 2 bases at V and 3 bases at J, with 8 bases in the middle. CDR3 size: 14 residues. The CDR3 is CASSLRRGYNEQFF. The CDR3 nucleotides are TGTGCCAGCAGCTTACGGCGGGGCTACAATGAGCAGTTCTTC. Using reference TRBV13 and TRBJ2-1 for the parts outside the CDR3, the full variable domain is AAGVIQSPRHLIKEKRETATLKCYPIPRHDTVYWYQQGPGQDPQFLISFYEKMQSDKGSIPDRFSAQQFSDYHSELNMSSLELGDSALYFCASSLRRGYNEQFFGPGTRLTVL.

This clone was seen a handful of times. This chain links TRBV18 with TRBJ2-1; 7 nucleotides match TRBD1. V shed 6 bases, J shed 5 bases, and the junction held 10 bases outside the gene matches. The CDR3 covers 15 residues. Germline values: CDR1 KGHSH, CDR2 LQKENI. For the CDR3, the DNA is TGTGCCAGCTCTACCATGGGGACAGCCAACAATGAGCAGTTCTTC. Encoded protein: CASSTMGTANNEQFF.

The chain links TRBV5-1 to TRBJ2-7; D not resolved. Germline CDR1 SGHRS, CDR2 YFSETQ. This CDR3 spans 11 amino acids. V was pared by 0 bases and J by 6 bases, with 4 bases between. CDR3 loop: CASSLAGEQYF. The CDR3, as DNA: TGCGCCAGCAGCTTGGCAGGCGAGCAGTACTTC.

The chain uses TRBV9 and TRBJ1-5, with D possibly being TRBD1 (6 bases). Trimming stripped 0 bases from V and 3 bases from J, with 7 bases between. Germline assignment: CDR1 SGDLS and CDR2 YYNGEE. CDR3 size: 14 residues. The CDR3 protein is CASSVGQVNQPQHF. The CDR3 DNA reads TGTGCCAGCAGCGTAGGACAGGTCAATCAGCCCCAGCATTTT.

This chain connects TRBV4-2 to TRBJ2-5, with a tentative D call TRBD2 (6 bases). Trimming left V 6 bases short and J 5 bases short, with 10 bases between. The CDR3 has 12 amino acids. Germline assignment: CDR1 LGHNA and CDR2 YNFKEQ. CDR3 DNA sequence: TGTGCCAGCAGTTGGGAGGAGGAGACCCAGTACTTC. Translation: CASSWEEETQYF.

For this clone: Other DNA sequences within the sample encode an identical CDR3. This chain joins TRBV6-5 and TRBJ1-6, with TRBD1 as a possible D gene (6 bases). CDR3 size: 14 residues. V was pared by 3 bases and J by 7 bases, with 10 bases between. Germline V lookup: CDR1 MNHEY, CDR2 SVGAGI. CDR3 protein: CASSYRTDNSPLHF. The CDR3 DNA follows: TGTGCCAGCAGTTATAGGACAGACAATTCACCCCTCCACTTT.

V gene TRBV5-6 combines with J gene TRBJ1-5, with D possibly being TRBD1 (6 bases). V dropped 6 bases and J dropped 2 bases, with 21 bases sitting between them. The CDR3 covers 17 residues. CDR1 is SGHDT, CDR2 YYEEEE, per germline. CDR3 protein: CASTFGAGDVGNQPQHF. Written as DNA, the CDR3 is TGTGCCAGCACCTTCGGGGCAGGGGATGTTGGCAATCAGCCCCAGCATTTT.

The CDR3 DNA is TGTGCCAGCAGCGTAGCCCGGACTAGCGGGGGCCGCACAGATACGCAGTATTTT. Translated: CASSVARTSGGRTDTQYF. The rearrangement uses TRBV9 and TRBJ2-3; 13 bases map to TRBD2. Germline V gene lookup returns CDR1 SGDLS and CDR2 YYNGEE. The V segment lost 0 bases and the J segment 1 base; nucleotides outside the gene matches: 5. The CDR3 spans 18 residues.

The gene calls are TRBV4-1 and TRBJ1-5; no reliable D call. The CDR3 consists of 14 residues. CDR1 and CDR2 from the germline V gene are MGHRA and YSYEKL. Trimming removed 4 bases at V and 0 bases at J, with 7 bases between. CDR3 sequence reads: CASSLTVSNQPQHF. The CDR3 nucleotides read TGCGCCAGCAGCCTCACAGTTAGCAATCAGCCCCAGCATTTT.

In its sample, this clone was seen a few times. This rearrangement joins TRBV19 to TRBJ1-2; 8 bases match TRBD1. V lost 6 bases to trimming and J lost 5 bases; unmatched junction nucleotides: 8. Per germline, CDR1 LNHDA and CDR2 SQIVND (reference sequence). The CDR3 length is 14 residues. CDR3 coding DNA: TGTGCCAGTAGCGTCGATAGGACAGGGTATGGCTACACCTTC. Protein sequence: CASSVDRTGYGYTF. The full variable domain, rest sourced from reference TRBV19 and TRBJ1-2, is DGGITQSPKYLFRKEGQNVTLSCEQNLNHDAMYWYRQDPGQGLRLIYYSQIVNDFQKGDIAEGYSVSREKKESFPLTVTSAQKNPTAFYLCASSVDRTGYGYTFGSGTRLTVV.

This clone was seen just once. CDR3 sequence (DNA): TGTGCCATCAGCCGACAGGGTCTGTCAGGTGAAGCTTTCTTT. It yields the protein CAISRQGLSGEAFF. The V call is TRBV10-3, the J call TRBJ1-1; 7 nucleotides line up with TRBD1. The J segment lost 7 bases and the V segment lost 6 bases, leaving 11 bases of the junction unmatched. Germline V gene lookup returns CDR1 ENHRY and CDR2 SYGVKD. This CDR3 has 14 amino acids.

The V gene is TRBV7-2, the J gene TRBJ1-1; 9 positions agree with TRBD1. After removal of 6 bases from V and 4 bases from J, the junction contained 9 bases not matched to a gene. The CDR3 spans 15 residues. Germline values: CDR1 SGHTA, CDR2 FQGNSA. The CDR3 reads CASSSGQGSATEAFF. The CDR3 DNA reads as TGTGCCAGCAGTTCGGGACAGGGTTCGGCCACTGAAGCTTTCTTT.

The chain couples TRBV5-1 to TRBJ2-7; TRBD2 agrees at 7 bases. The V gene's germline CDR1 is SGHRS and CDR2 YFSETQ. The CDR3 is 14 amino acids. The trim removed 4 bases at V and 6 bases at J, leaving 10 bases unmatched. CDR3 in amino acids: CASSLLGGGPEQYF. DNA for the CDR3: TGCGCCAGCAGCCTCCTCGGCGGGGGTCCCGAGCAGTACTTC.

This chain connects TRBV4-2 to TRBJ1-6; 10 nucleotides match TRBD1. This CDR3 contains 15 residues. Germline values: CDR1 LGHNA, CDR2 YNFKEQ. The V and J ends lost 3 bases and 7 bases, in that order; junction bases with no gene match: 3. Here the CDR3 DNA reads TGTGCCAGCAGCCATCCGGGACAGGGGAATTCACCCCTCCACTTT. It specifies CASSHPGQGNSPLHF.

The CDR3, as DNA: TGTGCCACCAGTGACCCCGGGACAGGATTCAATCAGCCCCAGCATTTT. It specifies CATSDPGTGFNQPQHF. This chain links TRBV24-1 with TRBJ1-5; 8 bases align to TRBD1. CDR1 and CDR2 (germline): KGHDR, SFDVKD. The V gene end was trimmed by 4 bases and the J gene end by 3 bases; junction bases not matched to a gene: 7. CDR3 length: 16 amino acids.

The chain uses TRBV19 and TRBJ1-5; D is uncertain. V lost 3 bases, J lost 6 bases, and 15 bases lay in between. The CDR3 contains 15 residues. CDR1 is LNHDA, CDR2 SQIVND, per germline (reference sequence). CDR3 residues: CASSIEPVGGQPQHF. The CDR3, as DNA: TGTGCCAGTAGTATTGAGCCCGTAGGAGGTCAGCCCCAGCATTTT. Full variable domain (remainder filled in from reference TRBV19 and TRBJ1-5): DGGITQSPKYLFRKEGQNVTLSCEQNLNHDAMYWYRQDPGQGLRLIYYSQIVNDFQKGDIAEGYSVSREKKESFPLTVTSAQKNPTAFYLCASSIEPVGGQPQHFGDGTRLSIL.

The V call is TRBV5-4, the J call TRBJ1-1; 10 bases are shared with TRBD1. Germline V lookup: CDR1 SGHNT, CDR2 YYREEE (reference sequence). Trimming at V came to 0 bases and at J to 0 bases, leaving 2 bases not matched to a gene. This CDR3 is built from 16 residues. CDR3 loop: CASSLETGGLNTEAFF. CDR3 DNA sequence: TGTGCCAGCAGCTTGGAGACAGGGGGCCTGAACACTGAAGCTTTCTTT.